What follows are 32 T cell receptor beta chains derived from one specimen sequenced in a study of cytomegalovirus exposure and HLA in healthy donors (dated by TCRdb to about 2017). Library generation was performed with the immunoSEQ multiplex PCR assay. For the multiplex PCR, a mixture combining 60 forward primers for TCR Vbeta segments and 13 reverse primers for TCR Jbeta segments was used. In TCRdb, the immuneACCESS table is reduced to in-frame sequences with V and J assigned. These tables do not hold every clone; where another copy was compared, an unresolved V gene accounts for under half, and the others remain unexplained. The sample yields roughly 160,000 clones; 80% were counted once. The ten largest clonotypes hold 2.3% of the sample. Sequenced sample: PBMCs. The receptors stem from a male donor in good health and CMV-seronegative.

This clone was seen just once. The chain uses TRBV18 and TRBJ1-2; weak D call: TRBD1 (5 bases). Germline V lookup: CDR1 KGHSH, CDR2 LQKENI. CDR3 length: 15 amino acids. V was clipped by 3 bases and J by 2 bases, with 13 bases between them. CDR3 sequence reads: CASSPSSGWNYGYTF. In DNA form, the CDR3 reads TGTGCCAGCTCACCCTCGTCAGGGTGGAACTATGGCTACACCTTC.

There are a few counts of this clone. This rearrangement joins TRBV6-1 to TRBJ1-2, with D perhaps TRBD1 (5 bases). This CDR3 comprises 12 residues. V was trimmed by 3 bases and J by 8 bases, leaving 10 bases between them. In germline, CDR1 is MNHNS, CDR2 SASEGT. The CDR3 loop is CASSDGGRGYTF. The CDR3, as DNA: TGTGCCAGCAGTGACGGGGGGAGAGGCTACACCTTC.

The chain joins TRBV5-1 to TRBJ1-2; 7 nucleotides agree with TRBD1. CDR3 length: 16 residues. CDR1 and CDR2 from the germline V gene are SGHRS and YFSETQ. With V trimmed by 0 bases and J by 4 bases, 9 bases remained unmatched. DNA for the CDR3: TGCGCCAGCAGCTTGGCCAGGGGCTCAGGGGGCTATGGCTACACCTTC. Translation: CASSLARGSGGYGYTF.

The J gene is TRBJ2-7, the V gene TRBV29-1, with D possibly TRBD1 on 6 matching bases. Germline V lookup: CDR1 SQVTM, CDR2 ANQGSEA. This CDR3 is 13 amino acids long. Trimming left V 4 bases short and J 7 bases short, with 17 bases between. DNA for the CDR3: TGCAGCGTTGTTACAGGGTTTTTCACGGAGCAGTACTTC. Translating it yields CSVVTGFFTEQYF.

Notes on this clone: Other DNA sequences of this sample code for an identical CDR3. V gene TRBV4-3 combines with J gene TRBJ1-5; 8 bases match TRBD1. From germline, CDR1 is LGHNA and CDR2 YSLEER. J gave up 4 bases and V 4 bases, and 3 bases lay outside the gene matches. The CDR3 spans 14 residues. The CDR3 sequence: CASSRRQGNQPQHF. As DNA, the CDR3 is TGCGCCAGCAGCCGCAGACAGGGGAATCAGCCCCAGCATTTT.

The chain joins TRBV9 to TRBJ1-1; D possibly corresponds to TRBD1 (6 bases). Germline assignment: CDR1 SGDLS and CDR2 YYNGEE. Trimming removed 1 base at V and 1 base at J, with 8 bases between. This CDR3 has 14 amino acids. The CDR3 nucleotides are TGTGCCAGCAGCGTAACGGGACAGAACACTGAAGCTTTCTTT. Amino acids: CASSVTGQNTEAFF.

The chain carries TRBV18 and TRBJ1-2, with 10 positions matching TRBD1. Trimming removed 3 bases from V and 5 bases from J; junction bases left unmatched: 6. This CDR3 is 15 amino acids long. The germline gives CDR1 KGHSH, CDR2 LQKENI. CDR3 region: CASSPGQGGQYGYTF. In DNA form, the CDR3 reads TGTGCCAGCTCACCTGGACAGGGGGGCCAATATGGCTACACCTTC.

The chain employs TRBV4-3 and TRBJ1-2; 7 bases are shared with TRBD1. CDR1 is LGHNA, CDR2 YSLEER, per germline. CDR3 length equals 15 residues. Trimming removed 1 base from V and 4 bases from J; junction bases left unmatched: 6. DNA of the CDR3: TGCGCCAGCAGCCAAGGACTAGGGACAGCCTATGGCTACACCTTC. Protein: CASSQGLGTAYGYTF.

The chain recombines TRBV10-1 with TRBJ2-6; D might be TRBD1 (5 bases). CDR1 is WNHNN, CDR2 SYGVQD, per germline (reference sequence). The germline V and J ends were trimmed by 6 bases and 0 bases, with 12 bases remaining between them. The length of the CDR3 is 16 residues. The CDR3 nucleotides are TGCGCCAGCAGCGAAGGGGTTACCTCTGGGGCCAACGTCCTGACTTTC. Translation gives CASSEGVTSGANVLTF.

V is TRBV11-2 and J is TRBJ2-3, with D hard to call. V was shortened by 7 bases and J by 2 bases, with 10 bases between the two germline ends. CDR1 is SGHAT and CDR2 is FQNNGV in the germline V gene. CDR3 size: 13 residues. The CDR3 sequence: CASTKRYTDTQYF. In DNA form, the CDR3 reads TGTGCCAGCACTAAGAGGTACACAGATACGCAGTATTTT.

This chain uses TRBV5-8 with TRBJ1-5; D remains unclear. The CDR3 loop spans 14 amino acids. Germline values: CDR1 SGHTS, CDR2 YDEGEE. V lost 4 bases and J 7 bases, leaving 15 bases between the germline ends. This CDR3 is CASSAGLAVQPQHF. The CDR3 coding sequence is TGTGCCAGCAGCGCCGGACTGGCGGTCCAGCCCCAGCATTTT.

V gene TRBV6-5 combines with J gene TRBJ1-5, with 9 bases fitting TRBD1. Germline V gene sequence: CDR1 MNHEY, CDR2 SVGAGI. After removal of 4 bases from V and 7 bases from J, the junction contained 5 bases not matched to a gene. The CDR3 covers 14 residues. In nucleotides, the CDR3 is TGTGCCAGCAGTTTCACGGACAGGGGACAGCCCCAGCATTTT. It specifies CASSFTDRGQPQHF.

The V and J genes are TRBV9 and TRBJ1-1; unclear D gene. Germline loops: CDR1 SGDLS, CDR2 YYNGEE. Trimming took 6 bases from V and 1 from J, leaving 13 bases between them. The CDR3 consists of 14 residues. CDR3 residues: CASKREGPNTEAFF. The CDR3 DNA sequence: TGTGCCAGCAAAAGAGAGGGTCCGAACACTGAAGCTTTCTTT. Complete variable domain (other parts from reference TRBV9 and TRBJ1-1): DSGVTQTPKHLITATGQRVTLRCSPRSGDLSVYWYQQSLDQGLQFLIQYYNGEERAKGNILERFSAQQFPDLHSELNLSSLELGDSALYFCASKREGPNTEAFFGQGTRLTVV.

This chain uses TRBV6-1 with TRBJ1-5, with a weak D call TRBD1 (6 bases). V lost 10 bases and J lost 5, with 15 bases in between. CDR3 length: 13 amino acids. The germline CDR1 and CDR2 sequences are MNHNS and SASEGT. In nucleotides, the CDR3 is TGTGCCACAAACAAAGAGGGGGATCAGCCCCAGCATTTT. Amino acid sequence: CATNKEGDQPQHF.

CDR3 nucleotides: TGTGCCAGCAGTGATCGGGGGCGGGGGAATGAAAAACTGTTTTTT. Its translation is CASSDRGRGNEKLFF. The J gene is TRBJ1-4, the V gene TRBV6-1; D is perhaps TRBD1 (6 bases). Germline CDR1 is MNHNS and CDR2 is SASEGT. V lost 3 bases to trimming and J lost 5 bases, with 13 bases between them. The CDR3 is made up of 15 amino acids.

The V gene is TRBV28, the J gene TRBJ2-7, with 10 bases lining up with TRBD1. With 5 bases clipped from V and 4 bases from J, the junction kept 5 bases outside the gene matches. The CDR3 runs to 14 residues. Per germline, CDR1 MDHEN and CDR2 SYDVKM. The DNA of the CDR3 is TGTGCCAGCAGTATAAGACAGGGGGCGTACGAGCAGTACTTC. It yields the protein CASSIRQGAYEQYF.

Here the CDR3 reads CASTPRARGTFYEQYF. In DNA form, the CDR3 reads TGTGCCAGCACCCCGAGGGCCCGGGGGACTTTCTACGAGCAGTACTTC. The chain uses TRBV21-1 and TRBJ2-7; the table's D call, TRBD2, was not checked against the DNA. TRBV21-1 is an annotated pseudogene. The length of the CDR3 is 16 residues.

The CDR3 here is CASSPRNAGGSYGYTF. DNA of the CDR3: TGTGCCAGCTCACCACGTAATGCAGGGGGCTCCTATGGCTACACCTTC. The rearrangement joins TRBV18 to TRBJ1-2; 8 bases match TRBD1. V shed 1 base, J shed 4 bases, and the junction held 8 bases outside the gene matches. In germline, CDR1 is KGHSH, CDR2 LQKENI. This CDR3 region has 16 residues. The variable domain in full, completed from reference TRBV18 and TRBJ1-2, reads NAGVMQNPRHLVRRRGQEARLRCSPMKGHSHVYWYRQLPEEGLKFMVYLQKENIIDESGMPKERFSAEFPKEGPSILRIQQVVRGDSAAYFCASSPRNAGGSYGYTFGSGTRLTVV.

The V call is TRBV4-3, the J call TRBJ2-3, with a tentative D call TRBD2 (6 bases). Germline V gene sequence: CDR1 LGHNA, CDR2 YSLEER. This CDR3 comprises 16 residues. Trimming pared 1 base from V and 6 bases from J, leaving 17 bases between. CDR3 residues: CASSQGLAEVSDTQYF. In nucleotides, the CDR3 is TGCGCCAGCAGCCAAGGGTTAGCGGAGGTCTCCGATACGCAGTATTTT.

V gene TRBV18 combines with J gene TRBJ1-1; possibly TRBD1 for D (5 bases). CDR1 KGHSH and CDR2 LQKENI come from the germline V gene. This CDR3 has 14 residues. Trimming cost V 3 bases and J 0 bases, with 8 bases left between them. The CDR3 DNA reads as TGTGCCAGCTCACCGGGGCAGGTGAACACTGAAGCTTTCTTT. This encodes CASSPGQVNTEAFF.

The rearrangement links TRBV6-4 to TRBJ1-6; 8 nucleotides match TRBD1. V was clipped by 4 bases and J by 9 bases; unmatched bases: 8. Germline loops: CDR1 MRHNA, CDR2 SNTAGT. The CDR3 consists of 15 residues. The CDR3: CASSAQTGDGSPLHF. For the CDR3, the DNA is TGTGCCAGCAGTGCCCAGACAGGGGATGGTTCACCCCTCCACTTT.

DNA of the CDR3: TGCGCCAGCGCCCCGGGACAGGGGGCTTCTAATGAGCAGTTCTTC. Translation gives CASAPGQGASNEQFF. The chain is built from TRBV4-1 and TRBJ2-1; 12 positions agree with TRBD1. The J segment lost 7 bases and the V segment lost 8 bases, leaving 9 bases of the junction unmatched. Germline assignment: CDR1 MGHRA and CDR2 YSYEKL. The CDR3 covers 15 residues.

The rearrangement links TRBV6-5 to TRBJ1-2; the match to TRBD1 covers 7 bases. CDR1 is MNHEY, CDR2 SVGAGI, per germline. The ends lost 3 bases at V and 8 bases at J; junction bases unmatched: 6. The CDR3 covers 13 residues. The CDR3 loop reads CASSYEGARGYTF. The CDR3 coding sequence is TGTGCCAGCAGTTATGAGGGGGCGCGCGGCTACACCTTC.

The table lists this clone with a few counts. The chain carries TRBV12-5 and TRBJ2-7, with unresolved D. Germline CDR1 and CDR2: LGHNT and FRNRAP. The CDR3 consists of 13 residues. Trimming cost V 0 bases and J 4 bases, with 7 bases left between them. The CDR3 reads CASGLVLLYEQYF. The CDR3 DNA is TGTGCTAGTGGTTTGGTACTATTGTACGAGCAGTACTTC.

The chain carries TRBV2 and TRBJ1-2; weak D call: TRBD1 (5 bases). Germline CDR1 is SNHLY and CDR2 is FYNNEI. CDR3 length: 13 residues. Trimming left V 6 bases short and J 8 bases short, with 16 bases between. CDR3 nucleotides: TGTGCCAGCAGGGACTTTCTCGGGGGAGGCTACACCTTC. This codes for CASRDFLGGGYTF.

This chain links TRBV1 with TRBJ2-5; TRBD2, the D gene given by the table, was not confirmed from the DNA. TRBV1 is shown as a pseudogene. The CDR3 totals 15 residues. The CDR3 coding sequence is TGCACCAGTAGGTCGGGACTAGCGGGTAAAGAGACCCAGTACTTC. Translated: CTSRSGLAGKETQYF.

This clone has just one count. Written as DNA, the CDR3 is TGTGCCAGCAGTCCCAATAGCGGGGAGACCTACAATGAGCAGTTCTTC. Its translation is CASSPNSGETYNEQFF. The V and J genes are TRBV13 and TRBJ2-1; TRBD2 agrees at 8 bases. Germline V gene lookup returns CDR1 PRHDT and CDR2 FYEKMQ (reference sequence). The CDR3 length is 16 residues. The J segment lost 2 bases and the V segment lost 6 bases, leaving 9 bases of the junction unmatched.

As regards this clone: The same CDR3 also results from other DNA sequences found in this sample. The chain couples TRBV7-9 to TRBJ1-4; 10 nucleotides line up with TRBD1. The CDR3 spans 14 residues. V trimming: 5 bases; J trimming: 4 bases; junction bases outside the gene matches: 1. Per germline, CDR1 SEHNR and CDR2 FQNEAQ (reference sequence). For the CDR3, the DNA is TGTGCCAGCAGCAGGGACAGGGGTAATGAAAAACTGTTTTTT. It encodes CASSRDRGNEKLFF.

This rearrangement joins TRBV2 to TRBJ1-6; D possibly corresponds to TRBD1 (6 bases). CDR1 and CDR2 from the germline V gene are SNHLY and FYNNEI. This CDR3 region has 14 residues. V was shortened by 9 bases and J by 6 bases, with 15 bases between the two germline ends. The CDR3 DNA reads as TGTGCCAGTAAGCCGACAGGAGTTAATTCACCCCTCCACTTT. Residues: CASKPTGVNSPLHF.

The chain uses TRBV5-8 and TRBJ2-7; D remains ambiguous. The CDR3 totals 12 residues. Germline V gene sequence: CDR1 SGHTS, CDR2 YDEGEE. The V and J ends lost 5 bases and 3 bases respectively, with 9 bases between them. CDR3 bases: TGTGCCAGCAGACCTAGAAGCTACGAGCAGTACTTC. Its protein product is CASRPRSYEQYF.

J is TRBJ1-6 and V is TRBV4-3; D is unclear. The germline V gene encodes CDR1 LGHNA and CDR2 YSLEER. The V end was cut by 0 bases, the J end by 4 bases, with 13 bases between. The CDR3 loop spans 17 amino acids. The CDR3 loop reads CASSQDSGISYNSPLHF. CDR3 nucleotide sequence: TGCGCCAGCAGCCAAGACTCGGGGATTTCTTATAATTCACCCCTCCACTTT.

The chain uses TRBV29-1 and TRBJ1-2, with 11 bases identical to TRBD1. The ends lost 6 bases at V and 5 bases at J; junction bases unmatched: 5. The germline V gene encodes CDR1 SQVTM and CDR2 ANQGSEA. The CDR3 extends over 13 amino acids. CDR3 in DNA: TGCAGCGTGATAGGACAGGGGGCTTATGGCTACACCTTC. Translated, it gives CSVIGQGAYGYTF.